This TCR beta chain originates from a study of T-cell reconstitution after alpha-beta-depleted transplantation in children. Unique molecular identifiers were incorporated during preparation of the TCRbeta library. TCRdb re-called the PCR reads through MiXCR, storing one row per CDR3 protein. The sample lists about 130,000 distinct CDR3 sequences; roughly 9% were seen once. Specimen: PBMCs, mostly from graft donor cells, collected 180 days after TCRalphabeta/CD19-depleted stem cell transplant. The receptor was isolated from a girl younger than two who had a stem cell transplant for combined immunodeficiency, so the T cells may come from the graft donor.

The CDR3 spells CASSLLPGADSPLHF. DNA of the CDR3: TGTGCCAGCAGCTTATTGCCCGGGGCTGATTCACCCCTCCACTTT. The V gene is TRBV7-2, the J gene TRBJ1-6; weak D call: TRBD1 (5 bases). The V and J ends lost 2 bases and 8 bases respectively, with 13 bases between them. Per the germline V gene, CDR1 is SGHTA and CDR2 is FQGNSA. This CDR3 is built from 15 residues.